These 8 T cell receptor beta chains share one sample of origin, sequenced in a study of T cells in Graves' hyperthyroidism and ophthalmopathy. RNA transcripts gave rise to amplified TCR beta CDR3 regions. Carried out on the TCR CDR3, a first-round RT-PCR used the HTBI primer set. TCRdb analysed the multiplex PCR reads with MiXCR anew, one entry per CDR3 protein. The table includes some 350,000 distinct CDR3 sequences, over 12% detected once. What was sequenced was blood. These receptors originate from a woman in her sixties or seventies with Graves' ophthalmopathy.

This clonotype was seen many times. J is TRBJ2-1 and V is TRBV20-1; 11 nucleotides align to TRBD2. Germline-derived CDR1 and CDR2 are DFQATT and SNEGSKA (reference sequence). The CDR3 sequence is 16 residues long. J was trimmed by 3 bases and V by 1 base; bases with no gene match: 5. The CDR3 DNA is TGCAGTGCTAGAGCTTCTAGCGGGAGGAACTACAATGAGCAGTTCTTC. It is translated as CSARASSGRNYNEQFF.

Ten or more counts support this clonotype. Its ends do not fully match the called genes, so a read error is possible. The chain links TRBV2 to TRBJ2-1; 10 bases align to TRBD2. The germline CDR1 and CDR2 sequences are SNHLY and FYNNEI. This CDR3 is 13 amino acids long. The CDR3 sequence: CASRLAGVGEQFF. The CDR3 nucleotides are TGTGCAAGCAGGCTAGCGGGAGTTGGGGAGCAGTTCTTC.

The chain recombines TRBV3-1 with TRBJ2-3; TRBD2 matches 10 bases. Germline loops: CDR1 LGHDT, CDR2 YNNKEL (reference sequence). V dropped 1 base and J dropped 4; count of bases not matched to a gene: 8. The CDR3 runs 17 residues. The CDR3 region is CASSQGRAGGPADTQYF. The DNA for the CDR3 is TGTGCCAGCAGCCAAGGTCGAGCGGGAGGGCCTGCAGATACGCAGTATTTT.

This clonotype was detected a few times. This sequence may be a read error, since a much larger clone differs from it by one base. The chain couples TRBV11-2 to TRBJ2-7; no reliable D call. V lost 5 bases to trimming and J lost 4 bases, with 9 bases between them. Looked up from germline, CDR1 is SGHAT and CDR2 is FQNNGV. CDR3 size: 12 residues. CDR3 amino acids: CASSPQAYEQYF. The CDR3 nucleotides are TGTGCCAGCAGCCCTCAGGCATACGAGCAGTACTTC.

This clonotype has a count of ten or more. V usage is TRBV7-6 and J usage is TRBJ2-7; 7 nucleotides align to TRBD1. The CDR3 has 14 amino acids. The V and J ends lost 5 bases and 4 bases, in that order; junction bases with no gene match: 8. Germline loops: CDR1 SGHVS, CDR2 FNYEAQ. DNA of the CDR3: TGTGCCAGCAGCCTGGACAGGATGGGGTACGAGCAGTACTTC. This gives the protein CASSLDRMGYEQYF.

Many counts were recorded for this clonotype. In DNA form, the CDR3 reads TGTGCCACCAGTGATGTTTTCGGGGAGCTGTTTTTT. It encodes CATSDVFGELFF. This chain uses TRBV24-1 with TRBJ2-2, with no clear D. Germline V gives CDR1 KGHDR, CDR2 SFDVKD. Between the trimmed V and J ends, which lost 3 bases and 7 bases, there was a span of 5 bases. This CDR3 is built from 12 residues.

This clonotype was picked up many times. J is TRBJ2-7 and V is TRBV29-1; 8 positions match TRBD1. The CDR3 length is 14 residues. The germline gives CDR1 SQVTM, CDR2 ANQGSEA. V lost 1 base, J lost 3 bases, and 5 bases stayed unmatched. CDR3: CSVEGGQDYYEQYF. The CDR3 bases are TGCAGCGTTGAAGGGGGACAGGATTACTACGAGCAGTACTTC.

This clonotype turned up a few times. V is TRBV28 and J is TRBJ2-7; 7 bases fit TRBD2. V shed 5 bases, J shed 1 base, and the junction held 11 bases outside the gene matches. Germline CDR1 and CDR2: MDHEN and SYDVKM. This CDR3 has 16 residues. CDR3 sequence (DNA): TGTGCCAGCAGTCGCCAACGGGGCGGGGGTTCCTACGAGCAGTACTTC. Translating it yields CASSRQRGGGSYEQYF.